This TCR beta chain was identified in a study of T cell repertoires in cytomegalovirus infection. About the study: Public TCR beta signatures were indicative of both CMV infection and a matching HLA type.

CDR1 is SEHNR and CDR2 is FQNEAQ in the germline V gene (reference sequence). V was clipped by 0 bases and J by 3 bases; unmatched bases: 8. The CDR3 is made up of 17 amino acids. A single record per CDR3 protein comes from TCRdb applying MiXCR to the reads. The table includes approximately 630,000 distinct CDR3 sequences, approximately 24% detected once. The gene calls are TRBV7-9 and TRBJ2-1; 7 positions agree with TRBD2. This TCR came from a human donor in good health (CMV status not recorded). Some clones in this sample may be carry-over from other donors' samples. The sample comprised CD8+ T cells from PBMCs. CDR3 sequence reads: CASSLAGRGFIYNEQFF. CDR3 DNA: TGTGCCAGCAGCTTAGCGGGGCGGGGGTTCATCTACAATGAGCAGTTCTTC. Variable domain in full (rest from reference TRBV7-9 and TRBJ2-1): DTGVSQNPRHKITKRGQNVTFRCDPISEHNRLYWYRQTLGQGPEFLTYFQNEAQLEKSRLLSDRFSAERPKGSFSTLEIQRTEQGDSAMYLCASSLAGRGFIYNEQFFGPGTRLTVL.